Sequencing of this T cell receptor (beta chain) was carried out in a study of shared clonotypes between healthy human individuals. Germline V gives CDR1 SGHTA, CDR2 FQGTGA. The CDR3 length is 13 residues. V was clipped by 5 bases and J by 9 bases, with 14 bases between them. The table came from immunoSEQ multiplex PCR; TCRdb's copy has only in-frame clones and leaves some out. The sample consists of roughly 1,000,000 clones, 78% of them appearing once. This clone appeared a few times. V is TRBV7-3 and J is TRBJ2-1; D perhaps matches TRBD2 (6 bases). The TCR originated in a man aged 18 to 30 in good health. Some clones in this sample may be carry-over from other donors' samples. What was sequenced was memory CD4+ T cells from PBMCs. The subset was: CD45RA-negative fraction. CDR3 DNA: TGTGCCAGCAGCCCGGATTTGGAGGGTGAGCAGTTCTTC. Protein sequence: CASSPDLEGEQFF.